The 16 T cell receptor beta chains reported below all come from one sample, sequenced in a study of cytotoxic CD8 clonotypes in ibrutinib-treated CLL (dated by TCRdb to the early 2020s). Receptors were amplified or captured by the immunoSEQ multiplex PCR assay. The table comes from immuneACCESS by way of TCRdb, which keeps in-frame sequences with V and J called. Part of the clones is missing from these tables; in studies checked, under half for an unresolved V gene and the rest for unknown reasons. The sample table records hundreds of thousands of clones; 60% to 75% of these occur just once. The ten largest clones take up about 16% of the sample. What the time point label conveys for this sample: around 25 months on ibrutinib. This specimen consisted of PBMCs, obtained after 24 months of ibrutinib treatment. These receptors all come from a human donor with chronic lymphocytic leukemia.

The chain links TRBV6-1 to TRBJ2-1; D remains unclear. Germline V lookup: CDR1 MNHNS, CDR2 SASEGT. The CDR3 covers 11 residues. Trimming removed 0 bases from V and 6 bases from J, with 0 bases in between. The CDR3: CASSEANEQFF. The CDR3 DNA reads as TGTGCCAGCAGTGAAGCCAATGAGCAGTTCTTC.

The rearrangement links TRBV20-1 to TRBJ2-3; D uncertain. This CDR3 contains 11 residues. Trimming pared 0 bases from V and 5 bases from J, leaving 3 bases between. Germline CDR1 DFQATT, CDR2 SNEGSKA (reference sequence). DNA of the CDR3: TGCAGTGCTAGAGATGAAGATACGCAGTATTTT. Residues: CSARDEDTQYF.

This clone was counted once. CDR3 sequence: CASSPRSQGAYGETQYF. The CDR3 DNA reads TGTGCCAGCTCACCACGGAGCCAGGGGGCGTATGGGGAGACCCAGTACTTC. The chain links TRBV18 to TRBJ2-5, with 8 bases aligning to TRBD1. With 1 base clipped from V and 5 bases from J, the junction kept 12 bases outside the gene matches. Germline V gene lookup returns CDR1 KGHSH and CDR2 LQKENI. This CDR3 is 17 amino acids long.

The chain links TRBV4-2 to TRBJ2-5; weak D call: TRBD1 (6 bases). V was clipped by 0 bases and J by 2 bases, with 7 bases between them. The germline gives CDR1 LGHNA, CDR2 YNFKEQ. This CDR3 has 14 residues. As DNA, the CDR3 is TGTGCCAGCAGCCAAGATAGGGGGCAAGAGACCCAGTACTTC. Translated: CASSQDRGQETQYF.

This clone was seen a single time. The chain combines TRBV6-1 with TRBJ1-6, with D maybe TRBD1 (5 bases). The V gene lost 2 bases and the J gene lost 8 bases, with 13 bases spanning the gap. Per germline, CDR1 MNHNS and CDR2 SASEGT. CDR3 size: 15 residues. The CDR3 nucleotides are TGTGCCAGCAGTGAAATGGGGGGTTGGGATTCACCCCTCCACTTT. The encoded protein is CASSEMGGWDSPLHF.

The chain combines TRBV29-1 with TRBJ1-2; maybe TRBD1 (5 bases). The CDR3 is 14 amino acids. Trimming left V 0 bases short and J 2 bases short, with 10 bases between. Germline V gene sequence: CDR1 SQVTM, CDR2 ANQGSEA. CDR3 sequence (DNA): TGCAGCGTTGAAGATGGGGCATCCAACTATGGCTACACCTTC. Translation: CSVEDGASNYGYTF.

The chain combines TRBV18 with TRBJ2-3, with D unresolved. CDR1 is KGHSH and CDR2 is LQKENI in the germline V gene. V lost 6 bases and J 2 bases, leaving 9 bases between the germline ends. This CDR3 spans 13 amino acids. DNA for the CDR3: TGTGCCAGCTCCCCCGCCATCACAGATACGCAGTATTTT. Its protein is CASSPAITDTQYF.

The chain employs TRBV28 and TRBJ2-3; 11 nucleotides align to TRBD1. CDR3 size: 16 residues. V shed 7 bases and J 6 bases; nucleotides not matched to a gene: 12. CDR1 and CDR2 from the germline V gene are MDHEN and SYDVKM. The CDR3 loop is CASNLPDRGRLDTQYF. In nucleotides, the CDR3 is TGTGCCAGCAACCTTCCGGACAGGGGGCGCTTGGATACGCAGTATTTT.

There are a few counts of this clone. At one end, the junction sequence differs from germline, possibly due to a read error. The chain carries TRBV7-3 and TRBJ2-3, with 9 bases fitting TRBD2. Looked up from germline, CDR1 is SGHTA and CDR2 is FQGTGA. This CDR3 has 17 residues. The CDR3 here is CASSSHDPAGGTNTQYF. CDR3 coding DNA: TGTGCCAGCAGCTCACACGATCCAGCGGGAGGCACAAATACGCAGTATTTT.

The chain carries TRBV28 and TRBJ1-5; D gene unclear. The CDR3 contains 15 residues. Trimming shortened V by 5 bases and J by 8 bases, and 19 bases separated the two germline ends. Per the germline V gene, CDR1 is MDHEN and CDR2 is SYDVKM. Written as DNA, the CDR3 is TGTGCCAGCAGTGTACGTCCAGGCTCCCAGGAGCCCCAGCATTTT. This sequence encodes CASSVRPGSQEPQHF.

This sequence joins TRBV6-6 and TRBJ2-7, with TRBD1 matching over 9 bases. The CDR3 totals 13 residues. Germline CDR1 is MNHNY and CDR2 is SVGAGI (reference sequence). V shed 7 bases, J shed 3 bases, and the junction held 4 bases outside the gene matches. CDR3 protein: CASTRTGVYEQYF. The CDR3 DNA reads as TGTGCCAGCACGAGGACAGGGGTCTACGAGCAGTACTTC.

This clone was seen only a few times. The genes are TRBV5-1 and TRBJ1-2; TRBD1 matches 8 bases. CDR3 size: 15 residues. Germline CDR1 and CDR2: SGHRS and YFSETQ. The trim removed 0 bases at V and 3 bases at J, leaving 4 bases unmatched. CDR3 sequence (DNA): TGCGCCAGCAGCTTGGAAGACAGGGGAGACTATGGCTACACCTTC. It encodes CASSLEDRGDYGYTF.

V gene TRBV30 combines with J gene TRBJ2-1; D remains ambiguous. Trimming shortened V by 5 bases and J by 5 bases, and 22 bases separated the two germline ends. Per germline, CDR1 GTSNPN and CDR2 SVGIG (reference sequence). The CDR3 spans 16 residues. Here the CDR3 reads CAWCPARASDDNEQFF. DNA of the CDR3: TGTGCCTGGTGCCCGGCGCGAGCCAGCGATGACAATGAGCAGTTCTTC.

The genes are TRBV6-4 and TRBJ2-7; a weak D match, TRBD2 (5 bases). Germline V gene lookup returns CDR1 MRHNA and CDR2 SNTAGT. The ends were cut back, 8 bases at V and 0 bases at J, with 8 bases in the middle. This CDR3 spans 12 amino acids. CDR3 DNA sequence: TGTGCCAGCGGGAGATCCTCCTACGAGCAGTACTTC. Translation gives CASGRSSYEQYF.

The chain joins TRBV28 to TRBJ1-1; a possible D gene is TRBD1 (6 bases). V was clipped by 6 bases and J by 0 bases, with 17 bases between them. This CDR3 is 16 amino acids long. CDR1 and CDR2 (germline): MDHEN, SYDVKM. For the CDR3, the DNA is TGTGCCAGCAGCCCAATCGGGGACATCCTGAACACTGAAGCTTTCTTT. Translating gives CASSPIGDILNTEAFF.

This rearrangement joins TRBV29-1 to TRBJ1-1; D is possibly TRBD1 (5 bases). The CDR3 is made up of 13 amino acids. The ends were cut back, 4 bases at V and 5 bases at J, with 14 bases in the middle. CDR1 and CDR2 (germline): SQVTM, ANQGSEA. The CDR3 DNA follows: TGCAGCGTTGTGAGGGACGAAGGTACTGAAGCTTTCTTT. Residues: CSVVRDEGTEAFF.